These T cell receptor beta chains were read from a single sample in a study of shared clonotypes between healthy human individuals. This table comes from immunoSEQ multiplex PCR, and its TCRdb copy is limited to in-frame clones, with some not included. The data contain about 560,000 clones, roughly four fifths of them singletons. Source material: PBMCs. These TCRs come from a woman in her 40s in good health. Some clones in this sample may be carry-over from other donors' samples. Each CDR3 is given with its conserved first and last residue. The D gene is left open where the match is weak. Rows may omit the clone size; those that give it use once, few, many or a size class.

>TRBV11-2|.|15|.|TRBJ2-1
CASSHSMSSYNEQFF
TGTGCCAGCAGCCATTCGATGAGCTCCTACAATGAGCAGTTCTTC
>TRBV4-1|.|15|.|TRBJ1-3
CASSQTYSSGNTIYF
TGCGCCAGCAGCCAGACCTATAGCTCTGGAAACACCATATATTTT
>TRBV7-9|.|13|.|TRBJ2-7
CASSHGQLYEQYF
TGTGCCAGCAGCCACGGACAGCTCTACGAGCAGTACTTC
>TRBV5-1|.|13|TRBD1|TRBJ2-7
CASSLGQGNEQYF
TGCGCCAGCAGCTTGGGACAGGGGAACGAGCAGTACTTC
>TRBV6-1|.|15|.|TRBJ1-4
CASSDPTYSNEKLFF
TGTGCCAGCAGTGATCCGACCTACTCAAATGAAAAACTGTTTTTT
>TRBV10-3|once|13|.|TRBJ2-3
CAISERSTDTQYF
TGTGCCATCAGTGAGCGGAGCACAGATACGCAGTATTTT
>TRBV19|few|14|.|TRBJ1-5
CTSAGDTSRQPQHF
TGTACCAGCGCCGGGGACACCTCTCGACAGCCCCAGCATTTT
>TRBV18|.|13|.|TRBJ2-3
CASSPEFGDTQYF
TGTGCCAGCTCACCCGAGTTTGGGGATACGCAGTATTTT
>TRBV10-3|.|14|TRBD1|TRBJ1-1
CAISESDARDRSFF
TGTGCCATCAGTGAGTCAGATGCCCGGGACAGGTCCTTCTTT
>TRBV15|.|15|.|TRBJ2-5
CATSLKKGGQETQYF
TGTGCCACCAGCCTAAAAAAGGGGGGGCAAGAGACCCAGTACTTC
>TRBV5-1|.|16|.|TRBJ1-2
CASSLRTVKEPYGYTF
TGCGCCAGCAGCCTGCGGACTGTTAAGGAACCCTATGGCTACACCTTC
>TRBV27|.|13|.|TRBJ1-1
CASSFLGRGESFF
TGTGCCAGCAGTTTTTTGGGGAGGGGGGAGAGTTTCTTT
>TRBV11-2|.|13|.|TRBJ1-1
CASSWRTMTEAFF
TGTGCCAGCAGCTGGCGAACCATGACTGAAGCTTTCTTT
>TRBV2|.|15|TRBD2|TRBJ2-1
CASSEGLAGVNEQFF
TGTGCCAGCAGTGAAGGTCTAGCGGGAGTCAATGAGCAGTTCTTC
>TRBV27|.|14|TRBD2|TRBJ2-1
CASSFRTRSNEQFF
TGTGCCAGCAGTTTTAGGACTAGGAGCAATGAGCAGTTCTTC
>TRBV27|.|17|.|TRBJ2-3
CASSARNRGGRTDTQYF
TGTGCCAGCAGTGCCCGCAACAGGGGAGGTCGTACAGATACGCAGTATTTT
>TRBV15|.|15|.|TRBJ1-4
CATSRSVAANEKLFF
TGTGCCACCAGCAGGAGCGTGGCAGCTAATGAAAAACTGTTTTTT
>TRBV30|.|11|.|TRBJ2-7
CAWSVGYEQYF
TGTGCCTGGAGTGTGGGGTACGAGCAGTACTTC
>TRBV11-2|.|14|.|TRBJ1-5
CASSLGVLGQPQHF
TGTGCCAGCAGCTTAGGGGTCCTCGGTCAGCCCCAGCATTTT
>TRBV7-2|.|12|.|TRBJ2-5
CASSFSQETQYF
TGTGCCAGCAGCTTCTCGCAAGAGACCCAGTACTTC